This is a list of T cell receptor beta chains from one sample in a study of identifying expanded T cells in peripheral blood. Sequencing was performed with immunoSEQ multiplex PCR; in TCRdb, only in-frame clones are kept and a portion is missing. The sample records about 100,000 clones, around nine tenths being singletons. The material sequenced was blood. Receptor source: a person aged 18 to 75 in good health. CDR3s include the opening cysteine and the closing phenylalanine or tryptophan. Each record gives: V gene, J gene, clone size, D gene, CDR3 DNA, CDR3 protein. The D gene is left open where the match is weak. Rows give clone size only sometimes, using once, few, many, or a class for an expanded clone.

TRBV29-1	TRBJ1-1	few	NA	TGCAGCGGTCACAGGGCCGGGCCCACTGAAGCTTTCTTT	CSGHRAGPTEAFF
TRBV18	TRBJ1-5	once	NA	TGTGCCAGCTCCCCAGACCTTGGCCGCGAACAGCATTTT	CASSPDLGREQHF
TRBV5-6	TRBJ2-5	once	TRBD2	TGTGCCGGCAGCTTGAGGCTAGCGGGAGCAGAGACCCAGTACTTC	CAGSLRLAGAETQYF
TRBV18	TRBJ1-5	NA	TRBD1	TGTGCCAGCTCACGACAGGGAGACAATCAGCCCCAGCATTTT	CASSRQGDNQPQHF
TRBV2	TRBJ2-3	NA	TRBD2	TGTGCCAGCAGTGAACGGGGACTAGCGGGGTGGAGAGATACGCAGTATTTT	CASSERGLAGWRDTQYF
TRBV19	TRBJ1-5	NA	TRBD1	TGTGCCAGTAGTATGGTAGGGCAGGGGGATCAGCCCCAGCATTTT	CASSMVGQGDQPQHF
TRBV18	TRBJ2-7	NA	TRBD1	TGTGCCAGCTCACCGTTGGGACAGGGGGTTTCCTACGAGCAGTACTTC	CASSPLGQGVSYEQYF
TRBV20-1	TRBJ1-2	NA	NA	TGCAGTCATAGGTACTCGGGTGGCTACACCTTC	CSHRYSGGYTF
TRBV2	TRBJ1-5	few	NA	TGTGCCAGCAACAGGGCCGGGCGCAATCAGCCCCAGCATTTT	CASNRAGRNQPQHF
TRBV11-2	TRBJ1-2	NA	NA	TGTGTCAGCAGCACCTCCTATGGCTACACCTTC	CVSSTSYGYTF
TRBV7-9	TRBJ2-7	NA	NA	TGTGCCAGCAGCTCTAACCCAGGGATCTACGAGCAGTACTTC	CASSSNPGIYEQYF
TRBV11-2	TRBJ2-5	NA	NA	TGTGCCAGCAGCTTAGGTCCCTCCGGAGAGACCCAGTACTTC	CASSLGPSGETQYF
TRBV18	TRBJ1-2	NA	NA	TGTGCCAGCTCGCGCAAGCCGACAGCGATAGCTAACTATGGCTACACCTTC	CASSRKPTAIANYGYTF
TRBV29-1	TRBJ2-7	NA	TRBD1	TGCAGCGTTGTGACAGGGGGGGACTACGAGCAGTACTTC	CSVVTGGDYEQYF
TRBV5-4	TRBJ2-5	NA	NA	TGTGCCAGCAGCGTCTATAATAGGGAGACCCAGTACTTC	CASSVYNRETQYF
TRBV6-5	TRBJ2-1	NA	TRBD2	TGTGCCAGCAGTTACGGGACTAGCGGGAGGGACAATGAGCAGTTCTTC	CASSYGTSGRDNEQFF
TRBV5-4	TRBJ2-2	NA	NA	TGTGCCTACCGGGGAGGGGGAGACACCGGGGAGCTGTTTTTT	CAYRGGGDTGELFF
TRBV10-3	TRBJ1-5	NA	TRBD1	TGTGCCATTGCCGGGACAGGGGGACAGCCCCAGCATTTT	CAIAGTGGQPQHF
TRBV2	TRBJ1-1	NA	TRBD1	TGTGCCAGCAACCGTAGACAGGGCTCAGGTCCGAACACTGAAGCTTTCTTT	CASNRRQGSGPNTEAFF
TRBV13	TRBJ2-2	NA	TRBD1	TGTGCCAGCAGCTTAACAGGGGCCGACACCGGGGAGCTGTTTTTT	CASSLTGADTGELFF
TRBV11-2	TRBJ1-5	once	TRBD1	TGTGCCAGCAGCATAGACCCGGACAGGGCCCTTTCGTTT	CASSIDPDRALSF
TRBV5-1	TRBJ1-1	NA	TRBD1	TGCGCCAGCAGCACGGACAGGGGGCTTGGGAACACTGAAGCTTTCTTT	CASSTDRGLGNTEAFF
TRBV15	TRBJ2-5	NA	NA	TGTGCCACCAGCAGAGATCTCCGGACAGAAGAGACCCAGTACTTC	CATSRDLRTEETQYF
TRBV19	TRBJ2-7	once	TRBD1	TGTGCCAGTAGCGCTACCGGGACAGGGAACTACGAGCAGTACTTC	CASSATGTGNYEQYF
TRBV5-8	TRBJ2-5	NA	TRBD1	TGTGCCAGCAGCCCTCGGACAGGGCCAGGGACCCAGTACTTC	CASSPRTGPGTQYF
TRBV27	TRBJ1-6	once	NA	TGTGCCAGCAGTTTAGTTTGGGGGAGCTCCTATAATTCACCCCTCCACTTT	CASSLVWGSSYNSPLHF
TRBV9	TRBJ2-7	NA	TRBD2	TGTGCCAGCAGCGTATGGGCTAGCGGGATCTCCGAGCAGTACTTC	CASSVWASGISEQYF
TRBV6-5	TRBJ2-3	once	TRBD2	TGTGCCAGCAGTTCCACTAGCGGGAGGGCCTCAGATACGCAGTATTTT	CASSSTSGRASDTQYF
TRBV9	TRBJ2-7	NA	TRBD1	TGTGCCAGCAGCCCAGGACAGGGCGAGCAGTACTTC	CASSPGQGEQYF
TRBV29-1	TRBJ2-7	NA	NA	TGCAGCGTTAAAGGAAACTCCTACGAGCAGTACTTC	CSVKGNSYEQYF
TRBV19	TRBJ2-7	NA	NA	TGTGCCAGTAGTATTGGACGGAACTACGAGCAGTACTTC	CASSIGRNYEQYF
TRBV5-5	TRBJ2-7	NA	NA	TGTGCCAGCAGCCCCGCCGCTGGTGAGTCCTACGAGCAGTACTTC	CASSPAAGESYEQYF
TRBV28	TRBJ1-2	few	NA	TGTGCCAGCAGTTTATTTCCAGGGAACTATGGCTACACCTTC	CASSLFPGNYGYTF